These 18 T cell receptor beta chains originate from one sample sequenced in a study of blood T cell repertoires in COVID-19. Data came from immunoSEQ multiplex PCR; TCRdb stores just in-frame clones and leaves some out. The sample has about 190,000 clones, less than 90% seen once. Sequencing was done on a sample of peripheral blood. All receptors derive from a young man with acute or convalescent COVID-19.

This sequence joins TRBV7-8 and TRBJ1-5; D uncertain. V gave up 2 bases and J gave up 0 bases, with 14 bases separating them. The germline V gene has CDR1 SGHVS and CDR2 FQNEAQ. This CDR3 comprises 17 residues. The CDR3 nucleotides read TGTGCCAGCAGCTTAATCTCGCGGAGCAATAGCAATCAGCCCCAGCATTTT. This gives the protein CASSLISRSNSNQPQHF.

The CDR3 DNA sequence: TGTGCCAGTAGTTGGGGGCCCAGGACAGGGAGGAGGAGCGGCTACACCTTC. This codes for CASSWGPRTGRRSGYTF. The rearrangement joins TRBV19 to TRBJ1-2; TRBD1 aligns across 8 bases. The ends lost 5 bases at V and 8 bases at J; junction bases unmatched: 19. This CDR3 contains 17 residues. CDR1 and CDR2 (germline): LNHDA, SQIVND (reference sequence).

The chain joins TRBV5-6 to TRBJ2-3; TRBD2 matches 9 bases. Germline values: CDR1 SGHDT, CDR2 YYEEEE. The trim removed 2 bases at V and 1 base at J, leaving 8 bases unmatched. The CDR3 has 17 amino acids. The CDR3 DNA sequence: TGTGCCAGCAGCTTTTCCCGACTAGCGGAGCGCACAGATACGCAGTATTTT. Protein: CASSFSRLAERTDTQYF. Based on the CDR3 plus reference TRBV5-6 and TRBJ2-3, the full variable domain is DAGVTQSPTHLIKTRGQQVTLRCSPKSGHDTVSWYQQALGQGPQFIFQYYEEEERQRGNFPDRFSGHQFPNYSSELNVNALLLGDSALYLCASSFSRLAERTDTQYFGPGTRLTVL.

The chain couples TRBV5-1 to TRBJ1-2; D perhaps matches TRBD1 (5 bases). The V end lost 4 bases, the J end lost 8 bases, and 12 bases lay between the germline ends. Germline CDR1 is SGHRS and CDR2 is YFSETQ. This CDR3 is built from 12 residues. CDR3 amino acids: CASSPDSRGYTF. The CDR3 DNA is TGCGCCAGCAGCCCCGACAGTAGAGGCTACACCTTC.

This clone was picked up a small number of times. The CDR3 DNA follows: TGTGCCAGTAGAACCGGGACAGGGGTAGGAGGAAACACCATATATTTT. Amino acids: CASRTGTGVGGNTIYF. V and J are TRBV19 and TRBJ1-3; 10 bases map to TRBD1. Germline CDR1 LNHDA, CDR2 SQIVND (reference sequence). The CDR3 spans 16 residues. After removal of 6 bases from V and 4 bases from J, the junction contained 9 bases not matched to a gene.

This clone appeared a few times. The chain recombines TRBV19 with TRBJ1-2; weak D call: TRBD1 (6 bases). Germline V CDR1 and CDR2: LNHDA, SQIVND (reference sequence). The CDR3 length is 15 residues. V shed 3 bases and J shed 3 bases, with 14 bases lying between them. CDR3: CASSISTGPHYGYTF. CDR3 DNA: TGTGCCAGTAGTATTTCGACAGGACCCCACTATGGCTACACCTTC.

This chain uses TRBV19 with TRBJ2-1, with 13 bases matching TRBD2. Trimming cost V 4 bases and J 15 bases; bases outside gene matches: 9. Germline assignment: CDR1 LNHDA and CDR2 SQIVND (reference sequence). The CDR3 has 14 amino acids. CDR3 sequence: CASSRAGTSGTWFF. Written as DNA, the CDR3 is TGTGCCAGTAGTAGAGCCGGGACTAGCGGGACATGGTTCTTC. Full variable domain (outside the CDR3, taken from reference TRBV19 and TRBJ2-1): DGGITQSPKYLFRKEGQNVTLSCEQNLNHDAMYWYRQDPGQGLRLIYYSQIVNDFQKGDIAEGYSVSREKKESFPLTVTSAQKNPTAFYLCASSRAGTSGTWFFGPGTRLTVL.

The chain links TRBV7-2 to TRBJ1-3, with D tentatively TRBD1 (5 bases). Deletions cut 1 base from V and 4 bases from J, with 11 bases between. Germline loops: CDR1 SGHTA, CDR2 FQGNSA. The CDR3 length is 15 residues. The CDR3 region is CASSLVGTGGNTIYF. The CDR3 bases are TGTGCCAGCAGCTTAGTAGGGACTGGAGGAAACACCATATATTTT.

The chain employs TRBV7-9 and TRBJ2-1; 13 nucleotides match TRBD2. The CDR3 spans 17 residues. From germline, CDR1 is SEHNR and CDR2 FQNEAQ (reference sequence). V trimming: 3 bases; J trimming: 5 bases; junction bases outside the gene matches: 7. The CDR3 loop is CASSLGAGLAGNNEQFF. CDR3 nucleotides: TGTGCCAGCAGCTTGGGGGCGGGACTAGCGGGAAACAATGAGCAGTTCTTC. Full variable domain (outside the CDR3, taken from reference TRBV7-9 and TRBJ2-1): DTGVSQNPRHKITKRGQNVTFRCDPISEHNRLYWYRQTLGQGPEFLTYFQNEAQLEKSRLLSDRFSAERPKGSFSTLEIQRTEQGDSAMYLCASSLGAGLAGNNEQFFGPGTRLTVL.

DNA of the CDR3: TGTGCCAGCAGCTTAGCCGTTTCTAGCGGGGGGGCGGCTCTTTACGAGCAGTACTTC. This translates into CASSLAVSSGGAALYEQYF. This chain links TRBV11-2 with TRBJ2-7; 12 nucleotides align to TRBD2. The V segment lost 1 base and the J segment 4 bases; nucleotides outside the gene matches: 14. The CDR3 loop spans 19 amino acids. Germline V gene lookup returns CDR1 SGHAT and CDR2 FQNNGV.

CDR3 protein: CASSLQNMNTEAFF. CDR3 nucleotides: TGTGCCAGCAGCTTACAGAACATGAACACTGAAGCTTTCTTT. The chain employs TRBV7-9 and TRBJ1-1; no clear D gene. With 2 bases removed from V and 0 bases from J, the gap between germline ends came to 7 bases. The CDR3 totals 14 residues. Germline CDR1 and CDR2: SEHNR and FQNEAQ (reference sequence).

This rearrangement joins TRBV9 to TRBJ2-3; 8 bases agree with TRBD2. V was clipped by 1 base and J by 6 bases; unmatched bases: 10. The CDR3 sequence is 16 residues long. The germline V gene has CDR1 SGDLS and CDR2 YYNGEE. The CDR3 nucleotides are TGTGCCAGCAGCGTATCAGCGGGGGTGGTATCGGATACGCAGTATTTT. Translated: CASSVSAGVVSDTQYF. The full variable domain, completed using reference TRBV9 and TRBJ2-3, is DSGVTQTPKHLITATGQRVTLRCSPRSGDLSVYWYQQSLDQGLQFLIQYYNGEERAKGNILERFSAQQFPDLHSELNLSSLELGDSALYFCASSVSAGVVSDTQYFGPGTRLTVL.

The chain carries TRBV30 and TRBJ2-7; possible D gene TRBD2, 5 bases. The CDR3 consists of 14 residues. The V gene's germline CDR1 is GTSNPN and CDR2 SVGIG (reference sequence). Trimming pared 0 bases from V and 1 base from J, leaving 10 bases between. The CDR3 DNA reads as TGTGCCTGGAGTGTCTCCGGCGGGTCCTACGAGCAGTACTTC. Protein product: CAWSVSGGSYEQYF.

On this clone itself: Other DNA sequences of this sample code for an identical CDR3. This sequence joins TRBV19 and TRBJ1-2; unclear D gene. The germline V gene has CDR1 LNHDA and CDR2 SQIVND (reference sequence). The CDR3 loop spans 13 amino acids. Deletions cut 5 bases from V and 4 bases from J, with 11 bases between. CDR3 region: CASSFGTAYGYTF. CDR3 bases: TGTGCCAGTAGTTTTGGTACAGCCTATGGCTACACCTTC.

The chain's CDR3 is CASSLGGLAGYAETQYF. CDR3 nucleotides: TGTGCCAGCAGCTTAGGTGGTCTAGCGGGGTATGCGGAGACCCAGTACTTC. This chain uses TRBV11-3 with TRBJ2-5; 9 bases are shared with TRBD2. This CDR3 contains 17 residues. The V gene end was trimmed by 1 base and the J gene end by 5 bases; junction bases not matched to a gene: 11. Germline V gives CDR1 SGHNT, CDR2 YENEEA. The variable domain in full, with the rest retrieved from reference TRBV11-3 and TRBJ2-5, is EAGVVQSPRYKIIEKKQPVAFWCNPISGHNTLYWYLQNLGQGPELLIRYENEEAVDDSQLPKDRFSAERLKGVDSTLKIQPAELGDSAVYLCASSLGGLAGYAETQYFGPGTRLLVL.

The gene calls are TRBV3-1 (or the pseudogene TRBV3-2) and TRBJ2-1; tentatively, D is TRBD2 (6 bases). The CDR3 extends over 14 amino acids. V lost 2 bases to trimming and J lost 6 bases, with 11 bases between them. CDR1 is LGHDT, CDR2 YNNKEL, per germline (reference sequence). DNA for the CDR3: TGTGCCAGCAGCCAACGGGAGCAAAGCAATGAGCAGTTCTTC. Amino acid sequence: CASSQREQSNEQFF.

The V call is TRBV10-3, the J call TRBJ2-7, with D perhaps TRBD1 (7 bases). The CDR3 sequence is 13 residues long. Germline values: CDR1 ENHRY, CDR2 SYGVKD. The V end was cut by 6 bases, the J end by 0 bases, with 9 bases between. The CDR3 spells CAIRRDSSYEQYF. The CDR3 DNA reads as TGTGCCATCAGGCGGGACAGCTCCTACGAGCAGTACTTC.

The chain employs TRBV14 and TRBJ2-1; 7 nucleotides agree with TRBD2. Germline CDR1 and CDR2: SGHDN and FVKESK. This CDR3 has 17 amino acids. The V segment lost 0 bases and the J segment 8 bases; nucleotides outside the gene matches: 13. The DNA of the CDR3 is TGTGCCAGCAGCCAAGATACGAAAGCGGGATGGGTCTATGAGCAGTTCTTC. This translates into CASSQDTKAGWVYEQFF.